This T cell receptor beta chain was identified in a study of cytomegalovirus exposure and HLA in healthy donors. Study-level findings and limits: V- and J-gene trimming in TCR beta was tied to a missense DCLRE1C variant by an analysis performed later.

This clone was counted between two and nine times. Antigen specificity is unknown. PCR involved 60 Vbeta and 13 Jbeta primers. Assay used: immunoSEQ multiplex PCR; TCRdb lists only in-frame clones, some missing. The table records 120,000 or so clones, approximately 78% of them present only once. This clonotype originated in a man in his forties or fifties in good health and CMV-seronegative. The sample consisted of PBMCs.

In nucleotides, the CDR3 is TGTGCTAGTGGTTTGGAAGGACTAGCGGGAGTTAAGGCCGGCTACGAGCAGTACTTC. It yields the protein CASGLEGLAGVKAGYEQYF. The rearrangement links TRBV12-5 to TRBJ2-7, with 13 nucleotides matching TRBD2. The trim removed 1 base at V and 3 bases at J, leaving 12 bases unmatched. The germline V gene encodes CDR1 LGHNT and CDR2 FRNRAP. This CDR3 comprises 19 residues.